Sequencing of this T cell receptor beta chain was carried out in a study of human T cells and chemical hapten exposure. On the study more broadly: Affected patients, primarily female, had alopecia areata, totalis or universalis.

In TCRdb, the RACE reads were re-called with MiXCR into one record per CDR3 protein. The sample has 60,000 to 65,000 distinct CDR3 sequences, 11% seen once. The sample's time point: patch test 3, about 24 weeks after DPC sensitization. Specified treatment: therapeutic diphenylcyclopropenone sensitization with weekly scalp DPC. Staff drew blood before applying each patch test. Patients had alopecia, were aged 18 to 70, and were not pregnant. The CDR3 runs to 13 residues. Trimming shortened V by 1 base and J by 6 bases, and 7 bases separated the two germline ends. This clonotype was seen ten or more times.

Source: whole blood, taken in connection with sensitization to the hapten diphenylcyclopropenone (DPC). The gene calls are TRBV12-3 or TRBV12-4 and TRBJ1-5, with D unclear. The source is a woman aged 30 to 39 with alopecia areata. Some clones in this sample may be carry-over from other donors' samples. CDR3 in DNA: TGTGCCAGCAGTTTAGTTGGAGGTCAGCCCCAGCATTTT. It codes for CASSLVGGQPQHF.